The 8 T cell receptor beta chains given below trace back to one sample, sequenced in a study of identical twins. TCRdb independently ran MiXCR on the 5' RACE reads; one entry per CDR3 protein. This sample has about 690,000 distinct CDR3 sequences, with roughly 6% found just once. The sample was naive T cells sorted from blood. These TCRs come from a man aged 18-30 years in good health.

A few counts support this clonotype. The rearrangement links TRBV5-1 to TRBJ2-1, with TRBD2 matching 7 bases. The CDR3 has 17 amino acids. Germline V gene data show CDR1 as SGHRS and CDR2 as YFSETQ. Trimming took 0 bases from V and 8 from J; bases not matched to a gene: 14. The CDR3 loop reads CASSLGPPAGLRDEQFF. The CDR3 DNA follows: TGCGCCAGCAGCTTGGGACCGCCGGCGGGACTACGCGATGAGCAGTTCTTC.

The chain has TRBV6-5 and TRBJ2-5; D remains unclear. In germline, CDR1 is MNHEY, CDR2 SVGAGI. CDR3 size: 15 residues. Trimming pared 1 base from V and 5 bases from J, leaving 14 bases between. Written as DNA, the CDR3 is TGTGCCAGCAGTTACTTCGGGCCTAAACCGGAGACCCAGTACTTC. It encodes CASSYFGPKPETQYF.

This clonotype was counted only a few times. The gene calls are TRBV30 and TRBJ2-5; D is possibly TRBD2 (6 bases). The germline V and J ends were trimmed by 0 bases and 1 base, with 12 bases remaining between them. The CDR3 spans 15 residues. The germline CDR1 and CDR2 sequences are GTSNPN and SVGIG (reference sequence). The CDR3 region has the DNA TGTGCCTGGAGTGTACTCGCGGGAATCCAAGAGACCCAGTACTTC. This codes for CAWSVLAGIQETQYF.

This clonotype was seen repeatedly, ten times or more. This chain uses TRBV12-3 or TRBV12-4 with TRBJ2-7, with D unresolved. The CDR3 contains 13 residues. Trimming left V 7 bases short and J 0 bases short, with 10 bases between. CDR3 amino acids: CASKQPDSYEQYF. As DNA, the CDR3 is TGTGCCAGCAAACAGCCCGACTCCTACGAGCAGTACTTC.

CDR3 amino acids: CASSYPQQFF. CDR3 nucleotides: TGTGCCAGCAGTTACCCCCAGCAGTTCTTC. The chain is built from TRBV6-5 and TRBJ2-1; D remains ambiguous. Per the germline V gene, CDR1 is MNHEY and CDR2 is SVGAGI. This CDR3 is 10 amino acids long. The V and J ends lost 2 bases and 11 bases respectively, with 4 bases between them.

There are many counts of this clonotype. The V and J genes are TRBV10-3 and TRBJ2-1; a weak D match, TRBD1 (8 bases). The V and J ends lost 2 bases and 7 bases respectively, with 18 bases between them. Germline V gene lookup returns CDR1 ENHRY and CDR2 SYGVKD. The CDR3 runs 16 residues. The CDR3 here is CAISEPGQGGGNEQFF. CDR3 nucleotide sequence: TGTGCCATCAGTGAGCCAGGACAGGGAGGGGGTAATGAGCAGTTCTTC.

This clonotype was found many times. This chain connects TRBV12-3 or TRBV12-4 to TRBJ2-1, with 11 bases that match TRBD1. V was pared by 10 bases and J by 2 bases, with 1 base of the junction left unmatched. This CDR3 spans 13 amino acids. The CDR3 region has the DNA TGTGCCACGGGACAGGGGGCCTACAATGAGCAGTTCTTC. As protein: CATGQGAYNEQFF.

This clonotype turned up a few times. The CDR3 bases are TGCGCCAGCAGCCCTGACACAGGGCCATCCTACGAGCAGTACGTC. This codes for CASSPDTGPSYEQYV. The V gene is TRBV5-1, the J gene TRBJ2-7, with D perhaps TRBD1 (6 bases). From germline, CDR1 is SGHRS and CDR2 YFSETQ. V was clipped by 4 bases and J by 1 base, with 15 bases between them. The CDR3 length is 15 residues.